What follows are 23 T cell receptor beta chains derived from one specimen sequenced in a study of spatial heterogeneity in lung cancer. TCRdb independently ran MiXCR on the 5' RACE reads; one entry per CDR3 protein. The sample contains about 120,000 distinct CDR3 sequences, 10% to 15% of which appear only once. Time point noted: blood at routine non-recurrence follow-up after resection. No cell sorting; template was whole RNA from tumor, lung tissue or PBMC. The sequences come from PBMCs, collected at follow-up. The receptors were gathered from a male donor with early-stage non-small cell lung cancer.

There are a few counts of this clonotype. J is TRBJ2-7 and V is TRBV20-1, with TRBD2 identical over 10 bases. The length of the CDR3 is 15 residues. After removal of 0 bases from V and 2 bases from J, the junction contained 4 bases not matched to a gene. CDR1 and CDR2 (germline): DFQATT, SNEGSKA (reference sequence). The CDR3 DNA reads TGCAGTGCTAGAGATCAAGCGGGGGGGACCTACGAGCAGTACTTC. Translating it yields CSARDQAGGTYEQYF.

This clonotype was detected many times. The V and J genes are TRBV28 and TRBJ2-2; 8 bases map to TRBD1. The V and J ends lost 9 bases and 4 bases, in that order; junction bases with no gene match: 1. The CDR3 totals 12 residues. From germline, CDR1 is MDHEN and CDR2 SYDVKM. The CDR3 DNA reads as TGTGCCAGTACAGGGGGCACCGGGGAGCTGTTTTTT. Protein: CASTGGTGELFF.

This clonotype was counted a few times. V is TRBV9 and J is TRBJ2-1; 14 bases agree with TRBD2. Germline loops: CDR1 SGDLS, CDR2 YYNGEE. The CDR3 extends over 17 amino acids. Trimming took 4 bases from V and 4 from J; bases not matched to a gene: 7. The CDR3 region is CASSLGLAGALYNEQFF. In DNA form, the CDR3 reads TGTGCCAGCAGCTTGGGACTAGCGGGGGCCCTGTACAATGAGCAGTTCTTC.

This clonotype was found many times. V is TRBV9 and J is TRBJ1-1; D unresolved. Trimming pared 4 bases from V and 1 base from J, leaving 8 bases between. CDR1 is SGDLS and CDR2 is YYNGEE in the germline V gene. There are 13 residues in the CDR3. The CDR3 sequence is CASSTPGNTEAFF. CDR3 DNA sequence: TGTGCCAGCAGCACTCCAGGGAACACTGAAGCTTTCTTT.

In this sample, this clonotype turned up a few times. The chain employs TRBV7-2 and TRBJ2-4, with a possible D match to TRBD2 (6 bases). Germline V CDR1 and CDR2: SGHTA, FQGNSA. The CDR3 extends over 15 amino acids. V lost 5 bases, J lost 12 bases, and 23 bases lay in between. The CDR3 nucleotides are TGTGCCAGCAGCCGGGATCGGCGGGGAAAAGGGAGTCAGTACTTC. As protein: CASSRDRRGKGSQYF.

This clonotype was seen ten or more times. The CDR3 protein is CASSLQTSSYNSPLHF. In nucleotides, the CDR3 is TGTGCCAGCAGTTTACAGACGAGCTCCTATAATTCACCCCTCCACTTT. This chain uses TRBV27 with TRBJ1-6; D ambiguous. The CDR3 totals 16 residues. Germline V gene lookup returns CDR1 MNHEY and CDR2 SMNVEV (reference sequence). The V end was cut by 2 bases, the J end by 0 bases, with 8 bases between.

The rearrangement uses TRBV7-2 and TRBJ1-6; no clear D gene. The CDR3 runs to 14 residues. Trimming took 0 bases from V and 7 from J, leaving 7 bases between them. CDR1 SGHTA and CDR2 FQGNSA come from the germline V gene. As DNA, the CDR3 is TGTGCCAGCAGCTTAGCGGTGGGGAATTCACCCCTCCACTTT. It encodes CASSLAVGNSPLHF.

This clonotype was detected ten times or more. This chain connects TRBV19 to TRBJ2-7; no clear D gene. The V end was cut by 3 bases, the J end by 2 bases, with 11 bases between. The CDR3 runs to 14 residues. Germline CDR1 is LNHDA and CDR2 is SQIVND (reference sequence). CDR3 in DNA: TGTGCCAGTAGTATCAGATTGGTCGCCTACGAGCAGTACTTC. Translation gives CASSIRLVAYEQYF.

This clonotype was counted between two and nine times. This chain links TRBV7-2 with TRBJ1-2; tentatively, D is TRBD1 (5 bases). The CDR3 is made up of 12 amino acids. Germline CDR1 SGHTA, CDR2 FQGNSA. Trimming stripped 5 bases from V and 4 bases from J, with 8 bases between. The CDR3 sequence: CASSTTVYGYTF. For the CDR3, the DNA is TGTGCCAGCAGCACGACAGTCTATGGCTACACCTTC.

This clonotype was counted at least ten times. The chain is built from TRBV11-2 and TRBJ2-3; D gene unclear. This CDR3 contains 13 residues. V lost 5 bases and J 2 bases, leaving 8 bases between the germline ends. Per the germline V gene, CDR1 is SGHAT and CDR2 is FQNNGV. The CDR3 DNA reads TGTGCCAGCAGCCCTGGGGTCACAGATACGCAGTATTTT. As protein: CASSPGVTDTQYF.

The chain has TRBV12-5 and TRBJ2-3, with 8 positions matching TRBD2. The CDR3 consists of 16 residues. CDR1 and CDR2 (germline): LGHNT, FRNRAP. Unmatched junction bases numbered 10, after V lost 7 bases and J lost 1 base. This CDR3 is CASAPSAGGGTDTQYF. Here the CDR3 DNA reads TGTGCTAGTGCCCCGTCCGCGGGGGGTGGCACAGATACGCAGTATTTT.

This clonotype was detected only a few times. The chain is built from TRBV28 and TRBJ1-2; D gene ambiguous. Trimming left V 4 bases short and J 6 bases short, with 18 bases between. The CDR3 sequence is 15 residues long. From germline, CDR1 is MDHEN and CDR2 SYDVKM. The CDR3 reads CASSSSPVNRDGYTF. The CDR3 DNA is TGTGCCAGCAGTTCCTCACCGGTGAACAGAGATGGCTACACCTTC.

This clonotype was seen many times. The rearrangement joins TRBV5-1 to TRBJ2-1, with a tentative D call TRBD1 (5 bases). The germline gives CDR1 SGHRS, CDR2 YFSETQ. There are 16 residues in the CDR3. Trimming pared 3 bases from V and 0 bases from J, leaving 13 bases between. CDR3 nucleotide sequence: TGCGCCAGCAGCTCCAAGGACACGAGCTCCTACAATGAGCAGTTCTTC. This sequence encodes CASSSKDTSSYNEQFF.

The V and J genes are TRBV28 and TRBJ2-7; tentatively, D is TRBD2 (6 bases). V lost 6 bases and J lost 4, with 16 bases in between. The CDR3 runs 14 residues. CDR1 is MDHEN, CDR2 SYDVKM, per germline. CDR3 amino acids: CASRPSLGGYEQYF. The CDR3 bases are TGTGCCAGCAGACCCAGTCTGGGGGGTTACGAGCAGTACTTC.

This rearrangement joins TRBV12-3 or TRBV12-4 to TRBJ1-4, with 7 positions matching TRBD1. The CDR3 sequence is 14 residues long. The ends lost 4 bases at V and 7 bases at J; junction bases unmatched: 6. CDR3 in DNA: TGTGCCAGCAGTTCCAACAGGGGAGGTGAAAAACTGTTTTTT. Residues: CASSSNRGGEKLFF.

The V gene is TRBV12-3 or TRBV12-4, the J gene TRBJ1-6; 7 bases agree with TRBD1. The V and J ends lost 7 bases and 4 bases, in that order; junction bases with no gene match: 4. The CDR3 loop spans 14 amino acids. The CDR3 DNA is TGTGCCAGCACCCCGGGACAGTATAATTCACCCCTCCACTTT. Translation: CASTPGQYNSPLHF.

The table lists this clonotype with many counts. CDR3 region: CATSGGQRDTIYF. DNA of the CDR3: TGTGCCACCAGTGGGGGGCAACGGGACACCATATATTTT. The rearrangement links TRBV24-1 to TRBJ1-3; possible D gene TRBD1, 6 bases. CDR3 length equals 13 residues. Germline assignment: CDR1 KGHDR and CDR2 SFDVKD. V lost 5 bases and J lost 8, with 12 bases in between.

This clonotype was picked up a small number of times. The V call is TRBV5-6, the J call TRBJ2-7; the D is unclear. V was shortened by 4 bases and J by 3 bases, with 8 bases between the two germline ends. CDR1 is SGHDT, CDR2 YYEEEE, per germline. The CDR3 extends over 12 amino acids. This CDR3 is CASSRFNYEQYF. The CDR3 coding sequence is TGTGCCAGCAGCCGATTTAACTACGAGCAGTACTTC.

The gene calls are TRBV27 and TRBJ2-5, with D perhaps TRBD2 (6 bases). With 5 bases removed from V and 4 bases from J, the gap between germline ends came to 11 bases. This CDR3 has 13 residues. The germline V gene encodes CDR1 MNHEY and CDR2 SMNVEV (reference sequence). CDR3 loop: CASSPGTRETQYF. Here the CDR3 DNA reads TGTGCCAGCAGTCCCGGGACTCGAGAGACCCAGTACTTC.

This sequence joins TRBV30 and TRBJ2-4, with 9 nucleotides matching TRBD1. The CDR3 contains 14 residues. The trim removed 5 bases at V and 6 bases at J, leaving 8 bases unmatched. In germline, CDR1 is GTSNPN, CDR2 SVGIG (reference sequence). The CDR3 coding sequence is TGTGCCTGGGATCTAGGACAGGGGCCAAACATTCAGTACTTC. The encoded protein is CAWDLGQGPNIQYF.

This clonotype occurred many times. The chain couples TRBV4-2 to TRBJ2-2; D possibly corresponds to TRBD2 (7 bases). V was cut by 0 bases and J by 3 bases, with 14 bases left in between. The CDR3 sequence is 17 residues long. CDR1 is LGHNA, CDR2 YNFKEQ, per germline. CDR3 DNA: TGTGCCAGCAGCCAAGATTGGTGGGGGGGCGACACCGGGGAGCTGTTTTTT. Its translation: CASSQDWWGGDTGELFF.

This clonotype was picked up a small number of times. The chain recombines TRBV29-1 with TRBJ2-4; weak D call: TRBD1 (6 bases). Per the germline V gene, CDR1 is SQVTM and CDR2 is ANQGSEA. CDR3 size: 12 residues. V lost 4 bases to trimming and J lost 4 bases, with 8 bases between them. Here the CDR3 reads CSVAQGKNIQYF. CDR3 DNA sequence: TGCAGCGTTGCGCAGGGGAAAAACATTCAGTACTTC.

This clonotype was counted only a few times. The chain employs TRBV7-6 and TRBJ2-5; 8 positions match TRBD1. V lost 1 base and J lost 5; bases outside the gene matches: 6. This CDR3 contains 15 residues. Germline V gene sequence: CDR1 SGHVS, CDR2 FNYEAQ. The CDR3 bases are TGTGCCAGCAGCTTAGGGGCAGGGGGCAGCGAGACCCAGTACTTC. It yields the protein CASSLGAGGSETQYF.